A selection of T cell receptor beta chains follows, all from one sample in a study of cytomegalovirus exposure and HLA in healthy donors. Only in-frame clones appear in the TCRdb table, and some are missing; sequencing was by immunoSEQ multiplex PCR. The sample has roughly 100,000 clones; 78% are singletons. The sequenced material came from PBMCs. The receptors derive from a man in his thirties or forties in good health and CMV-seronegative. CDR3s include the opening cysteine and the closing phenylalanine or tryptophan. A D gene is named only where the DNA matches it firmly. Clone size is given for some rows only: seen once, a few or many times, or a class if the clone is expanded.

- | TRBJ1-4 | - | TRBV7-9 | CASSLGWSRNEKLFF | TGTGCCAGCAGCTTAGGTTGGTCGCGGAATGAAAAACTGTTTTTT
TRBD1 | TRBJ2-7 | - | TRBV25-1 | CASSESGTGLYEQYF | TGTGCCAGCAGTGAATCCGGGACAGGGCTGTACGAGCAGTACTTC
- | TRBJ1-1 | - | TRBV15 | CATSRDRGGDTEAFF | TGTGCCACCAGCAGAGATAGGGGGGGGGACACTGAAGCTTTCTTT
TRBD1 | TRBJ2-5 | - | TRBV5-1 | CASSLLGTGQETQYF | TGCGCCAGCAGCTTGCTAGGGACAGGGCAAGAGACCCAGTACTTC
- | TRBJ1-1 | - | TRBV18 | CASSLSSVNTEAFF | TGTGCCAGCTCTCTTTCCAGTGTAAACACTGAAGCTTTCTTT
TRBD1 | TRBJ2-3 | - | TRBV19 | CASSIRDSHTDTQYF | TGTGCCAGTAGTATAAGGGACAGTCACACAGATACGCAGTATTTT
TRBD2 | TRBJ2-4 | - | TRBV9 | CASSLASGSGDIQYF | TGTGCCAGCAGCTTGGCTAGCGGGTCGGGAGACATTCAGTACTTC
TRBD1 | TRBJ1-1 | - | TRBV19 | CASRWFGQGDTEAFF | TGTGCCAGTAGATGGTTTGGACAGGGGGACACTGAAGCTTTCTTT
- | TRBJ2-7 | - | TRBV15 | CATSDPIAVTYEQYF | TGTGCCACCAGCGACCCGATAGCGGTTACCTACGAGCAGTACTTC
- | TRBJ1-5 | - | TRBV5-1 | CASSLVGSGGGQPQHF | TGCGCCAGCAGCCTCGTCGGGTCGGGGGGTGGCCAGCCCCAGCATTTT
- | TRBJ1-2 | few | TRBV10-3 | CAISESVDTRQLNYGYTF | TGTGCCATCAGTGAGTCGGTGGACACCAGACAATTAAACTATGGCTACACCTTC
TRBD1 | TRBJ2-1 | - | TRBV6-5 | CASGDRGSYNEQFF | TGTGCCAGCGGAGACAGGGGCTCCTACAATGAGCAGTTCTTC
- | TRBJ2-3 | - | TRBV4-1 | CASSQERYTSTDTQYF | TGCGCCAGCAGCCAAGAGAGATATACTAGCACAGATACGCAGTATTTT
TRBD1 | TRBJ2-7 | - | TRBV5-1 | CASSLTQGAQNEQYF | TGCGCCAGCAGCTTAACACAGGGGGCGCAGAACGAGCAGTACTTC
TRBD1 | TRBJ2-7 | - | TRBV6-1 | CASSERFPGGSYEQYF | TGTGCCAGCAGTGAAAGGTTCCCAGGGGGCTCCTACGAGCAGTACTTC
- | TRBJ2-5 | - | TRBV10-2 | CASSRGAWETQYF | TGCGCCTCTTCACGGGGGGCCTGGGAGACCCAGTACTTC
TRBD2 | TRBJ2-1 | - | TRBV12-5 | CASGRTSGNNEQFF | TGTGCTAGTGGCCGGACTAGCGGTAACAATGAGCAGTTCTTC
- | TRBJ2-1 | - | TRBV7-9 | CASIQINEQFF | TGTGCCAGCATCCAGATCAACGAGCAGTTCTTC
TRBD2 | TRBJ2-7 | - | TRBV25-1 | CASSDQSSGSYYEQYF | TGTGCCAGCAGTGATCAATCTAGCGGGAGTTACTACGAGCAGTACTTC
- | TRBJ1-5 | - | TRBV5-1 | CASSSRGGNQPQHF | TGCGCCAGCAGCTCCCGCGGTGGAAATCAGCCCCAGCATTTT
- | TRBJ1-5 | - | TRBV19 | CASSIVGAGYQPQHF | TGTGCCAGTAGTATAGTAGGGGCAGGGTATCAGCCCCAGCATTTT
TRBD1 | TRBJ1-1 | - | TRBV30 | CAWDRGGAEAFF | TGTGCCTGGGACAGGGGGGGCGCTGAAGCTTTCTTT
- | TRBJ1-5 | - | TRBV15 | CATSTGDYSNQPQHF | TGTGCCACCAGCACAGGGGACTATAGCAATCAGCCCCAGCATTTT
- | TRBJ1-5 | - | TRBV7-2 | CASSSQENQPQHF | TGTGCCAGCAGCTCACAGGAGAATCAGCCCCAGCATTTT
- | TRBJ1-2 | - | TRBV19 | CASSMTGFNYGYTF | TGTGCCAGTAGTATGACAGGATTTAACTATGGCTACACCTTC
TRBD2 | TRBJ2-3 | - | TRBV5-1 | CASSLDLAGHGTDTQYF | TGCGCCAGCAGCTTGGACCTAGCGGGTCATGGCACAGATACGCAGTATTTT
- | TRBJ2-2 | - | TRBV7-2 | CASSLVYVSGSNTGELFF | TGTGCCAGCAGCTTAGTGTACGTCTCGGGATCGAACACCGGGGAGCTGTTTTTT
TRBD2 | TRBJ2-1 | - | TRBV6-6 | CASRDGGAHEQFF | TGTGCCAGTCGGGACGGGGGGGCCCATGAGCAGTTCTTC
- | TRBJ1-1 | - | TRBV9 | CASSVAFPRQGEGFAEAFF | TGTGCCAGCAGCGTAGCCTTTCCGAGGCAAGGGGAGGGATTCGCTGAAGCTTTCTTT
- | TRBJ2-7 | - | TRBV28 | CASSLLGASYEQYF | TGTGCCAGCAGTTTGCTGGGCGCCTCCTACGAGCAGTACTTC
TRBD2 | TRBJ2-4 | - | TRBV25-1 | CASTGLAGGEEYF | TGTGCCAGCACCGGACTAGCGGGGGGTGAGGAGTACTTC
- | TRBJ2-7 | - | TRBV5-4 | CASRSPPRYEQYF | TGTGCCAGCAGATCACCCCCGCGCTACGAGCAGTACTTC
- | TRBJ2-2 | once | TRBV29-1 | CSVWGRGGSGELFF | TGCAGCGTTTGGGGTAGGGGGGGCTCCGGGGAGCTGTTTTTT
- | TRBJ2-1 | - | TRBV5-4 | CASSLPGYNEQFF | TGTGCCAGCAGCTTGCCCGGGTACAATGAGCAGTTCTTC
- | TRBJ2-5 | - | TRBV5-1 | CASSPTDSGETQYF | TGCGCCAGCAGCCCGACCGACTCCGGTGAGACCCAGTACTTC
- | TRBJ2-3 | - | TRBV6-1 | CASSELGPTPSTDTQYF | TGTGCCAGCAGTGAACTAGGCCCAACTCCCTCCACAGATACGCAGTATTTT
TRBD2 | TRBJ2-7 | - | TRBV10-3 | CAINVAGGPSYEQYF | TGTGCCATCAACGTAGCGGGAGGGCCCTCCTACGAGCAGTACTTC
- | TRBJ2-5 | once | TRBV6-4 | CASSDSGGTTQYF | TGTGCCAGCAGTGACTCAGGAGGTACGACCCAGTACTTC
- | TRBJ1-2 | - | TRBV7-8 | CASSLGVQREGYTF | TGTGCCAGCAGCTTAGGGGTGCAGAGGGAGGGGTACACCTTC
TRBD1 | TRBJ1-4 | - | TRBV4-3 | CASSQDRTGATNEKLFF | TGCGCCAGCAGCCAAGATCGGACAGGGGCTACTAATGAAAAACTGTTTTTT
- | TRBJ2-1 | once | TRBV5-1 | CASSFTGERYNEQFF | TGCGCCAGCAGCTTTACCGGGGAGAGGTACAATGAGCAGTTCTTC
- | TRBJ1-1 | - | TRBV7-2 | CASSFQGNTEAFF | TGTGCCAGCAGCTTCCAGGGGAACACTGAAGCTTTCTTT
TRBD2 | TRBJ2-5 | - | TRBV2 | CASSAGLAETQYF | TGTGCCAGCAGCGCCGGACTAGCGGAGACCCAGTACTTC
- | TRBJ2-2 | once | TRBV6-1 | CASIWTSNTGELFF | TGTGCCAGCATATGGACATCGAACACCGGGGAGCTGTTTTTT
TRBD2 | TRBJ2-2 | few | TRBV5-4 | CASSEGTSGGATGELFF | TGTGCCAGCAGCGAGGGGACTAGCGGGGGGGCCACCGGGGAGCTGTTTTTT
- | TRBJ2-7 | few | TRBV5-1 | CASSWWLTNSYEQYF | TGCGCCAGCAGCTGGTGGCTAACTAACTCCTACGAGCAGTACTTC
TRBD2 | TRBJ2-5 | - | TRBV4-1 | CASSARGLAGGETQYF | TGCGCCAGCAGCGCCCGGGGACTAGCGGGGGGGGAGACCCAGTACTTC
TRBD1 | TRBJ2-7 | once | TRBV27 | CASSGTGGYEQYF | TGTGCCAGCAGCGGGACAGGGGGCTACGAGCAGTACTTC
TRBD1 | TRBJ2-7 | - | TRBV28 | CASSVDRGPYEQYF | TGTGCCAGCAGTGTCGACAGGGGGCCCTACGAGCAGTACTTC
TRBD2 | TRBJ2-1 | - | TRBV18 | CASSPRGTSGSLAYNEQFF | TGTGCCAGCTCACCCCGCGGGACTAGCGGGAGCCTCGCTTACAATGAGCAGTTCTTC
TRBD1 | TRBJ1-5 | once | TRBV4-3 | CASSRTGNSNQPQHF | TGCGCCAGCAGCCGGACAGGGAATAGCAATCAGCCCCAGCATTTT
- | TRBJ2-7 | - | TRBV29-1 | CSVRWTISSYEQYF | TGCAGCGTTCGGTGGACAATAAGCTCCTACGAGCAGTACTTC
- | TRBJ2-7 | - | TRBV29-1 | CSVVPGTSYEQYF | TGCAGCGTTGTACCAGGAACCAGCTACGAGCAGTACTTC
TRBD1 | TRBJ2-7 | - | TRBV4-2 | CASSQVGQGTYEQYF | TGTGCCAGCAGCCAAGTCGGACAGGGGACGTACGAGCAGTACTTC
- | TRBJ1-6 | - | TRBV15 | CATSSNTSPLHF | TGTGCCACCAGCAGTAACACGTCACCCCTCCACTTT
TRBD1 | TRBJ1-1 | few | TRBV27 | CASRAGTGNTEAFF | TGTGCCAGCAGGGCCGGGACAGGGAACACTGAAGCTTTCTTT
- | TRBJ1-2 | once | TRBV5-1 | CASSLAEGGYGYTF | TGCGCCAGCAGCTTGGCCGAGGGTGGCTATGGCTACACCTTC
- | TRBJ2-1 | - | TRBV19 | CASLGIGQGGGNEQFF | TGTGCCAGCTTGGGGATCGGACAGGGCGGGGGCAATGAGCAGTTCTTC
- | TRBJ2-5 | - | TRBV9 | CASSVALGQSIRETQYF | TGTGCCAGCAGCGTAGCTCTGGGGCAAAGTATCCGAGAGACCCAGTACTTC
- | TRBJ2-3 | - | TRBV30 | CAWSQGTGRADTQYF | TGTGCCTGGAGTCAGGGGACCGGTCGGGCAGATACGCAGTATTTT